This TCR beta chain stems from a study of blood T cell repertoires in COVID-19. The overall study: The origin of the acute and convalescent COVID-19 samples was the United States, Italy and Spain. T cells, B-cell-depleted T cells, or PBMCs provided the cDNA or gDNA that served as material.

The CDR3 has 16 residues. The ends lost 4 bases at V and 1 base at J; junction bases unmatched: 5. Germline V gives CDR1 LGHNA, CDR2 YNFKEQ. In the authors' methods: By means of reference gene primer amplification, nucleated cell counts were estimated. Repertoires were generated with immunoSEQ multiplex PCR, while TCRdb's copy carries only in-frame clones and drops some. The DNA was the basis for D and trimming; V, J and clone size are from that table. This sample has more than 200,000 clones, with around 84% found just once. The sample was peripheral blood. The gene calls are TRBV4-2 and TRBJ2-3, with 10 bases that match TRBD2. The clonotype was recovered from a man aged 55 to 69 with acute or convalescent COVID-19. CDR3 sequence: CASSPEGLAGTDTQYF. DNA of the CDR3: TGTGCCAGCAGCCCCGAAGGACTAGCGGGCACAGATACGCAGTATTTT.